What follows is one TCR beta chain and its context. Its specificity is not known. The entry originates in a study of cytomegalovirus exposure and HLA in healthy donors. Overall study context: Researchers previously reported finding about 110 million unique TCR beta sequences from around 200 million T cells. Regarding the study as a whole: Researchers reportedly found TCR beta sequences accurately predicted most subjects' HLA-A and HLA-B alleles.

The PCR made use of 60 Vbeta and 13 Jbeta primers. Sequencing used immunoSEQ multiplex PCR; TCRdb keeps in-frame clones, though not all of them. Listed are roughly 82,000 clones; 1.4% to 1.5% falls within the top ten. The CDR3 extends over 11 amino acids. V gave up 7 bases and J gave up 9 bases; unmatched junction bases: 3. Germline loops: CDR1 MGHDK, CDR2 SYGVNS. The sequenced sample consisted of PBMCs. The V gene is TRBV25-1, the J gene TRBJ2-1; TRBD2 matches 7 bases. This TCR was sampled from a woman in her fifties or sixties in good health and CMV-seronegative. DNA for the CDR3: TGTGCCAGCACCTGGGGGGGTGAGCAGTTCTTC. It codes for CASTWGGEQFF.